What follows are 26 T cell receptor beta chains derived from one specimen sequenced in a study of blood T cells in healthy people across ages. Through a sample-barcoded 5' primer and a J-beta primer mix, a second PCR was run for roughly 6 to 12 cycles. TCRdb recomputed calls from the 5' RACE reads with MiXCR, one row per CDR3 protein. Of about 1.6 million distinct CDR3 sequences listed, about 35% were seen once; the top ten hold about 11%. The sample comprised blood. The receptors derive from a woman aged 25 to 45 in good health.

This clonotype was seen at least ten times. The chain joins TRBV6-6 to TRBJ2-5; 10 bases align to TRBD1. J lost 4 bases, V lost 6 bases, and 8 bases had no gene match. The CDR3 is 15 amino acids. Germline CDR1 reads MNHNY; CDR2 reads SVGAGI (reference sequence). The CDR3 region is CASRSGQGFGETQYF. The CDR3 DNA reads TGTGCCAGCAGGTCGGGACAGGGGTTCGGAGAGACCCAGTACTTC.

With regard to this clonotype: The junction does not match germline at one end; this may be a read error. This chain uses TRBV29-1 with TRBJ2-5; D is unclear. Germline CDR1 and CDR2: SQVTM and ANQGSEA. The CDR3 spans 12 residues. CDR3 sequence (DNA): TGCAGCGCAGGACGGACCCAAGAGGCCCAGTACTTC. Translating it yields CSAGRTQEAQYF.

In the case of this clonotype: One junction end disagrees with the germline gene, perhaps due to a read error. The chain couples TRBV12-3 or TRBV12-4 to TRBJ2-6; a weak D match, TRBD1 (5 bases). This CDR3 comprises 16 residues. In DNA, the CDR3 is TGTGCCAGCAGTTTATCGGCCGGCTCTGGGGCCAACGTCCGGACTTTC. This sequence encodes CASSLSAGSGANVRTF.

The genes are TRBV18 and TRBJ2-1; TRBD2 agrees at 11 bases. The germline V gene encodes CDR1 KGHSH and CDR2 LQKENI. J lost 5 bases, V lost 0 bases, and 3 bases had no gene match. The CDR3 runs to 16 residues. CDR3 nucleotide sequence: TGTGCCAGCTCACCACCCGGGACTAGCGGAAACAATGAGCAGTTCTTC. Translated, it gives CASSPPGTSGNNEQFF.

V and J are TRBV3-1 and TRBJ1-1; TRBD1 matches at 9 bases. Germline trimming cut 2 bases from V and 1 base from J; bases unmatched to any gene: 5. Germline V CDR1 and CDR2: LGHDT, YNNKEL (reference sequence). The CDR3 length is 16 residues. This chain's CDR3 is CASSQRTGVRNTEAFF. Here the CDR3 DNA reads TGTGCCAGCAGCCAAAGGACAGGGGTGAGGAACACTGAAGCTTTCTTT.

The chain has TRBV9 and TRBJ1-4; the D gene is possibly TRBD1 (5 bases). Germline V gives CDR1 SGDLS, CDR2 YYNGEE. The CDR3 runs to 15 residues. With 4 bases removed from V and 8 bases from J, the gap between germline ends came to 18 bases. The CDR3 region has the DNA TGTGCCAGCAGCCAGGCGGGCGGAGGGGCCGAAAAACTGTTTTTT. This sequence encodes CASSQAGGGAEKLFF.

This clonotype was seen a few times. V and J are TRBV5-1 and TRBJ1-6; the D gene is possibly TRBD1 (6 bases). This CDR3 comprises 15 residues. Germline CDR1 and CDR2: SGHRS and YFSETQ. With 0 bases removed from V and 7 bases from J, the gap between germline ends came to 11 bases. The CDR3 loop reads CASSLDGGKNSPLHF. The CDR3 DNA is TGCGCCAGCAGCTTGGACGGGGGCAAAAATTCACCCCTCCACTTT. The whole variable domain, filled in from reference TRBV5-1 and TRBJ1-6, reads KAGVTQTPRYLIKTRGQQVTLSCSPISGHRSVSWYQQTPGQGLQFLFEYFSETQRNKGNFPGRFSGRQFSNSRSEMNVSTLELGDSALYLCASSLDGGKNSPLHFGNGTRLTVT.

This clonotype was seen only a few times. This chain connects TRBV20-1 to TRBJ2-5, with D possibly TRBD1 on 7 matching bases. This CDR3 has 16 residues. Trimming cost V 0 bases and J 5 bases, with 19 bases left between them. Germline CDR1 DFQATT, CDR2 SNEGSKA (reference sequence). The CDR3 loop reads CSARDPGAGGGETQYF. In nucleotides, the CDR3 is TGCAGTGCTAGAGATCCAGGGGCAGGGGGAGGTGAGACCCAGTACTTC.

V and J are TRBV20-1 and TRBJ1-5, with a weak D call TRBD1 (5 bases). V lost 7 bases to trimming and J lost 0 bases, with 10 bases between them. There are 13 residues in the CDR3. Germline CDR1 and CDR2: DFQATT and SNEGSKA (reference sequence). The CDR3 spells CSVRRGSNQPQHF. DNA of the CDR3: TGCAGTGTACGGAGGGGTAGCAATCAGCCCCAGCATTTT.

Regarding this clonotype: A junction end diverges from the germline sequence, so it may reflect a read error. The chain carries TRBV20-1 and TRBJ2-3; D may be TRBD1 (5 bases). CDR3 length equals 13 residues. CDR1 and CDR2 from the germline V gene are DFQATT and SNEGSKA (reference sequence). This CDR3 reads CSAPPPGTGTQYF. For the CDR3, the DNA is TGCAGTGCACCTCCCCCTGGCACAGGTACGCAGTATTTT.

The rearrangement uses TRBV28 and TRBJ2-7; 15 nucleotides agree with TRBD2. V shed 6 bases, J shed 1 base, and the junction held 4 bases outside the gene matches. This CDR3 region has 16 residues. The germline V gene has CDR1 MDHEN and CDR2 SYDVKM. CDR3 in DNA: TGTGCCAGCAGCGGACTAGCGGGAGGGCCGTCCTACGAGCAGTACTTC. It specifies CASSGLAGGPSYEQYF.

This chain's CDR3 is CASNDGYEQYF. CDR3 sequence (DNA): TGTGCCAGCAATGACGGCTACGAGCAGTACTTC. V is TRBV2 and J is TRBJ2-7; D not resolved. CDR1 and CDR2 (germline): SNHLY, FYNNEI. V shed 7 bases and J shed 3 bases, with 7 bases lying between them. CDR3 size: 11 residues.

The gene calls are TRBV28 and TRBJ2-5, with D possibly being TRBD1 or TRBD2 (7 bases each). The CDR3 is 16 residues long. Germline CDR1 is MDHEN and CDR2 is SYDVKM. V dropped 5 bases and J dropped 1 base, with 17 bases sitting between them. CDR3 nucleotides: TGTGCCAGCAGTACGACAGGGAGGGGGGCCCAAGAGACCCAGTACTTC. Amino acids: CASSTTGRGAQETQYF.

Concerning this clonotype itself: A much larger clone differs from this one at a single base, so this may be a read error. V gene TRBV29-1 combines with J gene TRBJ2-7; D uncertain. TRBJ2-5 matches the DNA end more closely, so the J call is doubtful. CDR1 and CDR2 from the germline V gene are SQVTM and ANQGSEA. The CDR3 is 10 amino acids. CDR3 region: CGVVEETQYF. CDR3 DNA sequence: TGCGGCGTTGTTGAGGAGACCCAGTACTTC.

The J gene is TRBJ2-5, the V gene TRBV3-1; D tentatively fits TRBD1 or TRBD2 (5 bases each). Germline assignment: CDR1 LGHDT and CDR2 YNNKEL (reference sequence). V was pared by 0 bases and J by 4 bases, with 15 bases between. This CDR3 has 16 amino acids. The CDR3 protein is CASSQDRSRERETQYF. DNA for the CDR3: TGTGCCAGCAGCCAAGATCGGAGCAGGGAGAGAGAGACCCAGTACTTC.

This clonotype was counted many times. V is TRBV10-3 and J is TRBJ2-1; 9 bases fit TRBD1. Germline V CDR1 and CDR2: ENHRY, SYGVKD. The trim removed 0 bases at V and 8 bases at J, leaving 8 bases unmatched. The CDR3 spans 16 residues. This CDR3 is CAISESRTGDFYEQFF. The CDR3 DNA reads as TGTGCCATCAGTGAGTCTCGGACAGGGGATTTCTATGAGCAGTTCTTC.

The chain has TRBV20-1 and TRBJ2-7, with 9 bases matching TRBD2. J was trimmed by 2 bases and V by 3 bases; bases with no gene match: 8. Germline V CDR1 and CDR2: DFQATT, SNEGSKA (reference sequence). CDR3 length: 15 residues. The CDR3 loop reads CSASPTSGTTYEQYF. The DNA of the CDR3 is TGCAGTGCTAGCCCGACTAGCGGCACTACCTACGAGCAGTACTTC.

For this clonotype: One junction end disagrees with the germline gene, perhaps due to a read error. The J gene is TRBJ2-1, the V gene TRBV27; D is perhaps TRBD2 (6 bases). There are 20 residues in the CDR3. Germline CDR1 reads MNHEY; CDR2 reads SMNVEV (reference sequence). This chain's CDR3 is CASSSNPGLNPFSSYNERFF. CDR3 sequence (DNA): TGTGCCAGCAGTAGTAATCCGGGACTGAATCCCTTCAGCTCCTACAATGAGCGGTTCTTC.

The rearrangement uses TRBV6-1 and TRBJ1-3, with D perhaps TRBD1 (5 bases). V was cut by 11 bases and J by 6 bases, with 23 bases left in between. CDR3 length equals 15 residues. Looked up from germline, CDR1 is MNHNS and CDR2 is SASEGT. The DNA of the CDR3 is TGTGCCGTAGCCCGGGGCGATAACTCCCCAAACACCATATATTTT. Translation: CAVARGDNSPNTIYF.

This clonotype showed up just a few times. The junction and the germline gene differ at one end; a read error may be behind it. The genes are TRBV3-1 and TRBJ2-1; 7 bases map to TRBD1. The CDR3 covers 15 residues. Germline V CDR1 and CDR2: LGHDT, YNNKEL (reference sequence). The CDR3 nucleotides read TGTGCCAGCGGCCACCGACAGGGCTCCTACAATGAGCAGTTCTTC. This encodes CASGHRQGSYNEQFF.

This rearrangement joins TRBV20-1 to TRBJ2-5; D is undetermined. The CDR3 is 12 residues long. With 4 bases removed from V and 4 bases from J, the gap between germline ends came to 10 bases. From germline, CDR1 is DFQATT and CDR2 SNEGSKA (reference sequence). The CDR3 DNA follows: TGCAGTGCTACGGCAACGGGAGAGACCCAGTACTTC. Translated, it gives CSATATGETQYF.

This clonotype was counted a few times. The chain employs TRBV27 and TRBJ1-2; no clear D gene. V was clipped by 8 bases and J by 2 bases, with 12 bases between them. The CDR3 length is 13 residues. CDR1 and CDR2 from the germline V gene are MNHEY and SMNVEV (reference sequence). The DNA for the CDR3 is TGTGCCAGCGGCCGTGGGGTGAACTATGGCTACACCTTC. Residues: CASGRGVNYGYTF.

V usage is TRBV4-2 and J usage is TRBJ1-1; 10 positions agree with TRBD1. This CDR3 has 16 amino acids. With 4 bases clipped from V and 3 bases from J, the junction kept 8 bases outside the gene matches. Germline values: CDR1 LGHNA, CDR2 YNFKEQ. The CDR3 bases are TGTGCCAGCAGCCTCCGACAGGGGGCAGCGGACACTGAAGCTTTCTTT. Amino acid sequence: CASSLRQGAADTEAFF.

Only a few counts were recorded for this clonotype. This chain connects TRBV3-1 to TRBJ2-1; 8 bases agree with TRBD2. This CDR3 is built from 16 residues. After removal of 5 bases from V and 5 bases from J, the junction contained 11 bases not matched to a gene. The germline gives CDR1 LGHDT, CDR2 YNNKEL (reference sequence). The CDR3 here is CASSARASGRNNEQFF. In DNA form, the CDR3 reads TGTGCCAGCAGCGCCAGGGCTAGCGGGCGGAACAATGAGCAGTTCTTC.

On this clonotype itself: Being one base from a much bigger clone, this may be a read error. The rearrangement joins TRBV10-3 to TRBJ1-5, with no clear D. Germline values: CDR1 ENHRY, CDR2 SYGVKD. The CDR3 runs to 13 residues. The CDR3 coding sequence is TGTGCCATCAGTGAGTCCGGCAATCGGCCCCAGCATTTT. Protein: CAISESGNRPQHF.

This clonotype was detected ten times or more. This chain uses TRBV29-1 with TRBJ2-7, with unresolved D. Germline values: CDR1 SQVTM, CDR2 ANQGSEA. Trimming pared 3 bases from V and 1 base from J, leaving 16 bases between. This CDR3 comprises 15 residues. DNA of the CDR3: TGCAGCGTTGATCGTGGGCAGCCAGGTTCCTACGAGCAGTACTTC. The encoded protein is CSVDRGQPGSYEQYF.